These T cell receptor beta chains were read from a single sample in a study of T cell responses to AZD1222 COVID-19 vaccine. Sequencing used immunoSEQ multiplex PCR; TCRdb keeps in-frame clones, though not all of them. The table lists 120,000 or so clones, roughly 86% of them singletons. The specimen comprised peripheral blood, sampled on day 0 of AZD1222 vaccination. These receptors were collected from an adult in good health. The CDR3 runs from the conserved cysteine through the conserved F or W.

>TRBV20-1|TRBJ2-7
CSASDPKLAGVSYEQYF
>TRBV5-1|TRBJ1-1
CASSLDGGEAFF
>TRBV18|TRBJ2-7
CASSLSGEDEQYF
>TRBV19|TRBJ1-5
CASSIGAGSNQPQHF
>TRBV7-2|TRBJ2-1
CASSPNGRNEQFF
>TRBV5-8|TRBJ1-1
CASSLLGGADTEAFF
>TRBV5-6|TRBJ1-5
CASSYGDSDRERNQPQHF
>TRBV19|TRBJ2-2
CASSIEGTVGELFF
>TRBV2|TRBJ2-1
CASRGRGNEQFF
>TRBV7-3|TRBJ2-5
CASRQPGLAGSTRGETQYF
>TRBV6-1|TRBJ1-5
CASSEGYQPQHF
>TRBV28|TRBJ2-2
CASRGWGAGELFF
>TRBV20-1|TRBJ1-1
CSASKDTEAFF
>TRBV21-1|TRBJ2-7
CASSNPTGPRWEQYF
>TRBV7-9|TRBJ1-6
CASGDWWHGSPLHF
>TRBV10-3|TRBJ2-5
CAISEILRETQYF
>TRBV3-1/TRBV3-2|TRBJ2-7
CASRGADYEQYF
>TRBV19|TRBJ2-1
CASSIGSNEQFF
>TRBV5-6|TRBJ2-1
CASRHWTRSHEQFF
>TRBV9|TRBJ2-3
CASSVGDTDTQYF
>TRBV6-5|TRBJ1-3
CASSSGPSGNTIYF
>TRBV5-4|TRBJ2-2
CASSRGGLRNTGELFF
>TRBV7-9|TRBJ2-1
CASSHRLAGYNEQFF
>TRBV5-1|TRBJ2-3
CASSLDRVGDTQYF
>TRBV4-2|TRBJ2-1
CASSQAANEQFF
>TRBV4-2|TRBJ2-7
CASSQESSGNFYEQYF
>TRBV5-1|TRBJ2-3
CASSLGDHSTDTQYF
>TRBV6-5|TRBJ2-3
CASSWKIGDTQYF
>TRBV7-6|TRBJ1-1
CASTRDRENTEAFF
>TRBV6-5|TRBJ1-4
CASSDRGSTNEKLFF
>TRBV5-1|TRBJ2-2
CASSLSMTARGVNTGELFF
>TRBV6-2/TRBV6-3|TRBJ2-7
CASSKRPGQETYEQYF
>TRBV7-2|TRBJ1-6
CASSLVGSYNSPLHF
>TRBV7-9|TRBJ2-7
CASSLGQGLYF
>TRBV2|TRBJ2-5
CASRRDQETQYF
>TRBV10-3|TRBJ2-2
CAIRRLAGAGELFF
>TRBV15|TRBJ2-4
CATSRSGGLAKNIQYF